The 18 T cell receptor beta chains reported below all come from one sample, sequenced in a study of shared clonotypes between healthy human individuals. Using immunoSEQ multiplex PCR, the repertoire was profiled, and TCRdb retains in-frame clones only, with some absent. The sample shows about 520,000 clones, about 96% of them seen only once. Material: naive CD4+ T cells sorted from blood. The sample's subset: CD45RA+ positively selected. These receptors were obtained from a young woman in good health.

This clone was picked up one time. The CDR3 loop reads CASSVGPTTNEKLFF. CDR3 DNA: TGTGCCAGCAGCGTAGGACCGACAACTAATGAAAAACTGTTTTTT. The chain is built from TRBV9 and TRBJ1-4; D unresolved. CDR1 and CDR2 from the germline V gene are SGDLS and YYNGEE. The V end was cut by 0 bases, the J end by 0 bases, with 6 bases between. The CDR3 has 15 amino acids.

A single count supports this clone. V gene TRBV14 combines with J gene TRBJ2-1; 9 positions match TRBD1. Trimming removed 3 bases from V and 1 base from J; junction bases left unmatched: 10. Germline CDR1 reads SGHDN; CDR2 reads FVKESK. CDR3 length: 18 amino acids. CDR3 region: CASSQTYRGLDSYNEQFF. Here the CDR3 DNA reads TGTGCCAGCAGCCAGACTTACAGGGGGCTCGATTCCTACAATGAGCAGTTCTTC.

The chain combines TRBV9 with TRBJ1-5; D is perhaps TRBD1 (5 bases). The germline CDR1 and CDR2 sequences are SGDLS and YYNGEE. V was clipped by 4 bases and J by 7 bases, with 18 bases between them. The CDR3 totals 15 residues. The CDR3 nucleotides read TGTGCCAGCAGCCCCCACGGGGGTTCTCGCCAGCCCCAGCATTTT. Translating it yields CASSPHGGSRQPQHF.

This CDR3 reads CASSDTLRSTVTQYF. The DNA for the CDR3 is TGCGCCAGCAGTGATACTCTAAGGAGTACCGTTACGCAGTATTTT. The rearrangement joins TRBV10-1 to TRBJ2-3; unclear D gene. V dropped 3 bases and J dropped 8 bases, with 18 bases sitting between them. This CDR3 has 15 amino acids. Per germline, CDR1 WNHNN and CDR2 SYGVQD (reference sequence).

The chain carries TRBV28 and TRBJ1-5; D is perhaps TRBD1 (5 bases). Trimming stripped 8 bases from V and 8 bases from J, with 19 bases between. The germline V gene has CDR1 MDHEN and CDR2 SYDVKM. The CDR3 runs to 14 residues. The CDR3 loop is CASSRTVAGEPQHF. The CDR3 coding sequence is TGTGCCAGCTCAAGGACCGTAGCGGGGGAGCCCCAGCATTTT.

This clone was observed a single time. The V gene is TRBV10-3, the J gene TRBJ1-1, with 11 nucleotides matching TRBD1. CDR1 and CDR2 (germline): ENHRY, SYGVKD. The J segment lost 4 bases and the V segment lost 4 bases, leaving 8 bases of the junction unmatched. CDR3 length: 16 residues. The CDR3 sequence is CAISGASGTGGTEAFF. The CDR3 nucleotides are TGTGCCATCAGTGGAGCCTCCGGGACAGGGGGCACTGAAGCTTTCTTT.

This chain connects TRBV5-6 to TRBJ1-2; the D is unclear. The germline V gene encodes CDR1 SGHDT and CDR2 YYEEEE. Trimming removed 1 base at V and 3 bases at J, with 10 bases between. The CDR3 spans 14 residues. The CDR3 here is CASSLPGLHYGYTF. In DNA, the CDR3 is TGTGCCAGCAGCTTGCCAGGACTACACTATGGCTACACCTTC. Together with reference TRBV5-6 and TRBJ1-2, the CDR3 gives the full variable domain: DAGVTQSPTHLIKTRGQQVTLRCSPKSGHDTVSWYQQALGQGPQFIFQYYEEEERQRGNFPDRFSGHQFPNYSSELNVNALLLGDSALYLCASSLPGLHYGYTFGSGTRLTVV.

This clone has only one observation. This chain connects TRBV28 to TRBJ1-4, with 8 bases lining up with TRBD1. CDR3 length: 14 amino acids. The trim removed 5 bases at V and 6 bases at J, leaving 5 bases unmatched. Germline lookup yields CDR1 MDHEN and CDR2 SYDVKM. As DNA, the CDR3 is TGTGCCAGCAGTACAGGGGGACCTGATGAAAAACTGTTTTTT. It is translated as CASSTGGPDEKLFF.

This chain connects TRBV6-5 to TRBJ1-1; D might be TRBD1 (6 bases). Germline loops: CDR1 MNHEY, CDR2 SVGAGI. V shed 0 bases and J shed 1 base, with 6 bases lying between them. This CDR3 contains 14 residues. CDR3 bases: TGTGCCAGCAGTTACTCGACAGGGAACACTGAAGCTTTCTTT. Translation: CASSYSTGNTEAFF.

The chain recombines TRBV14 with TRBJ1-6; D unresolved. The CDR3 totals 13 residues. V was trimmed by 3 bases and J by 7 bases, leaving 7 bases between them. Germline V gives CDR1 SGHDN, CDR2 FVKESK. CDR3 residues: CASSQVMNSPLHF. The CDR3 DNA reads TGTGCCAGCAGCCAGGTCATGAATTCACCCCTCCACTTT.

V usage is TRBV9 and J usage is TRBJ1-5; possible D gene TRBD1, 5 bases. V was trimmed by 1 base and J by 6 bases, leaving 11 bases between them. The CDR3 runs 14 residues. CDR1 is SGDLS and CDR2 is YYNGEE in the germline V gene. The CDR3 loop is CASSVTGVGQPQHF. The CDR3 DNA follows: TGTGCCAGCAGCGTAACGGGGGTGGGTCAGCCCCAGCATTTT.

This chain links TRBV28 with TRBJ1-1; 7 bases are a match to TRBD1. V trimming: 3 bases; J trimming: 6 bases; junction bases outside the gene matches: 7. Germline V CDR1 and CDR2: MDHEN, SYDVKM. The CDR3 is made up of 14 amino acids. The CDR3, as DNA: TGTGCCAGCAGTTTGACAGGGCCGCCGGCTGAAGCTTTCTTT. This translates into CASSLTGPPAEAFF.

V is TRBV19 and J is TRBJ2-1; 9 bases are shared with TRBD2. The CDR3 spans 15 residues. From germline, CDR1 is LNHDA and CDR2 SQIVND (reference sequence). The trim removed 3 bases at V and 6 bases at J, leaving 6 bases unmatched. In DNA form, the CDR3 reads TGTGCCAGTAGTATGGGCGGGAGGGTGTCCAATGAGCAGTTCTTC. This gives the protein CASSMGGRVSNEQFF.

This chain uses TRBV5-1 with TRBJ2-3; D gene unclear. The V end was cut by 0 bases, the J end by 1 base, with 12 bases between. Germline V gives CDR1 SGHRS, CDR2 YFSETQ. The CDR3 runs 16 residues. As DNA, the CDR3 is TGCGCCAGCAGCTTGGCAGCCGGACGGGGCACAGATACGCAGTATTTT. Protein sequence: CASSLAAGRGTDTQYF.

V is TRBV5-5 and J is TRBJ2-7; 11 bases are a match to TRBD2. This CDR3 contains 16 residues. CDR1 and CDR2 from the germline V gene are SGHKS and YYEKEE (reference sequence). V lost 1 base to trimming and J lost 0 bases; unmatched junction nucleotides: 3. The CDR3 DNA is TGTGCCAGCAGCTTGTCTAGCGGGAGGCTCTCCTACGAGCAGTACTTC. Residues: CASSLSSGRLSYEQYF.

The rearrangement links TRBV19 to TRBJ1-1; D may be TRBD1 (6 bases). In germline, CDR1 is LNHDA, CDR2 SQIVND (reference sequence). The CDR3 runs 17 residues. Trimming cost V 3 bases and J 5 bases, with 22 bases left between them. CDR3 coding DNA: TGTGCCAGTAGTATCCCCCTGGGACATCCCGGAATGACTGAAGCTTTCTTT. Its translation: CASSIPLGHPGMTEAFF.

The V call is TRBV28, the J call TRBJ2-1; D is ambiguous. Germline values: CDR1 MDHEN, CDR2 SYDVKM. The CDR3 runs 16 residues. V lost 5 bases, J lost 5 bases, and 19 bases lay in between. CDR3: CASSPQRKKSNNEQFF. CDR3 sequence (DNA): TGTGCCAGCAGTCCCCAGCGAAAGAAGAGCAACAATGAGCAGTTCTTC.

The chain combines TRBV18 with TRBJ2-7; D might be TRBD1 (5 bases). The CDR3 is 14 residues long. Between the trimmed V and J ends, which lost 6 bases and 2 bases, there was a span of 14 bases. The germline V gene has CDR1 KGHSH and CDR2 LQKENI. CDR3 sequence (DNA): TGTGCCAGCTCCCGCACAGGATCAACCTACGAGCAGTACTTC. The encoded protein is CASSRTGSTYEQYF. The variable domain in full, with the rest retrieved from reference TRBV18 and TRBJ2-7, is NAGVMQNPRHLVRRRGQEARLRCSPMKGHSHVYWYRQLPEEGLKFMVYLQKENIIDESGMPKERFSAEFPKEGPSILRIQQVVRGDSAAYFCASSRTGSTYEQYFGPGTRLTVT.